Shown below are 27 T cell receptor beta chains from a single sample sequenced in a study of siplizumab effects on memory and regulatory T cells. Assay used: immunoSEQ multiplex PCR; TCRdb lists only in-frame clones, some missing. The data show fewer than 130,000 clones, over 85% seen once. The sample taken for sequencing was CD4+ T cells sorted from blood. Receptors were obtained from a human donor in good health.

V is TRBV6-4 and J is TRBJ2-3; tentatively, D is TRBD1 (5 bases). Deletions cut 10 bases from V and 4 bases from J, with 12 bases between. Germline CDR1 MRHNA, CDR2 SNTAGT. The CDR3 consists of 12 residues. CDR3 coding DNA: TGTGCCACCTCCCAGGGTCCAGATACGCAGTATTTT. It is translated as CATSQGPDTQYF.

This clone was seen only a few times. The chain has TRBV5-1 and TRBJ2-7; the D gene is possibly TRBD1 (5 bases). This CDR3 contains 15 residues. V lost 0 bases and J 1 base, leaving 11 bases between the germline ends. Germline-derived CDR1 and CDR2 are SGHRS and YFSETQ. The CDR3 nucleotides are TGCGCCAGCAGCTTGGACGCAGGGCAATCCTACGAGCAGTACTTC. This sequence encodes CASSLDAGQSYEQYF.

The rearrangement links TRBV5-1 to TRBJ2-3; possible D gene TRBD1, 6 bases. Germline values: CDR1 SGHRS, CDR2 YFSETQ. V lost 0 bases, J lost 5 bases, and 13 bases lay in between. This CDR3 contains 15 residues. The CDR3 DNA follows: TGCGCCAGCAGCTTGGTTACAGGGTATGAAGATACGCAGTATTTT. This translates into CASSLVTGYEDTQYF.

The genes are TRBV9 and TRBJ2-7; the match to TRBD2 covers 10 bases. The germline gives CDR1 SGDLS, CDR2 YYNGEE. Trimming cost V 4 bases and J 4 bases; bases outside gene matches: 8. This CDR3 comprises 15 residues. CDR3 amino acids: CASSTQGLAAYEQYF. The CDR3 coding sequence is TGTGCCAGCAGCACCCAAGGACTAGCGGCTTACGAGCAGTACTTC.

The CDR3 spells CAWSNRNTEAFF. In DNA, the CDR3 is TGTGCCTGGAGTAACAGGAACACTGAAGCTTTCTTT. The J gene is TRBJ1-1, the V gene TRBV30; D unclear. Looked up from germline, CDR1 is GTSNPN and CDR2 is SVGIG (reference sequence). CDR3 length: 12 residues. V was clipped by 2 bases and J by 1 base, with 5 bases between them.

This chain uses TRBV27 with TRBJ1-3; tentatively, D is TRBD1 (6 bases). The CDR3 sequence is 14 residues long. V dropped 5 bases and J dropped 2 bases, with 10 bases sitting between them. Per the germline V gene, CDR1 is MNHEY and CDR2 is SMNVEV (reference sequence). CDR3 in DNA: TGTGCCAGCAGTGGCAGGGGCACTGGAAACACCATATATTTT. Protein sequence: CASSGRGTGNTIYF.

This chain joins TRBV7-2 and TRBJ2-1, with D possibly TRBD2 on 6 matching bases. The CDR3 is 16 residues long. Trimming took off 0 bases at V and 3 bases at J, with 12 bases between the two ends. Germline CDR1 and CDR2: SGHTA and FQGNSA. This CDR3 reads CASSLAGGLLYNEQFF. The CDR3 bases are TGTGCCAGCAGCTTAGCGGGGGGTTTACTCTACAATGAGCAGTTCTTC.

As to this clone: A read error may produce the germline difference seen at one junction end. J is TRBJ2-5 and V is TRBV11-2; 11 nucleotides match TRBD1. This CDR3 contains 15 residues. Germline lookup yields CDR1 SGHAT and CDR2 FQNNGV. CDR3 protein: CAGSLGTGGQETQYF. CDR3 coding DNA: TGTGCCGGCAGCTTGGGGACAGGGGGCCAAGAGACCCAGTACTTC.

This chain connects TRBV6-1 to TRBJ1-4, with D maybe TRBD1 (5 bases). The germline V gene has CDR1 MNHNS and CDR2 SASEGT. V lost 3 bases and J lost 0, with 14 bases in between. The CDR3 loop spans 17 amino acids. The chain's CDR3 is CASSDLAGIATNEKLFF. In DNA, the CDR3 is TGTGCCAGCAGTGATTTGGCAGGGATTGCAACTAATGAAAAACTGTTTTTT.

The V and J genes are TRBV2 and TRBJ2-1, with D uncertain. V was trimmed by 1 base and J by 3 bases, leaving 10 bases between them. CDR3 length: 15 amino acids. Germline V lookup: CDR1 SNHLY, CDR2 FYNNEI. The CDR3: CASSEGQRDYNEQFF. The CDR3 nucleotides are TGTGCCAGCAGTGAAGGGCAAAGAGACTACAATGAGCAGTTCTTC.

The rearrangement links TRBV25-1 to TRBJ1-5; D unresolved. CDR3 length: 13 amino acids. Trimming left V 8 bases short and J 3 bases short, with 11 bases between. Per germline, CDR1 MGHDK and CDR2 SYGVNS. The CDR3 here is CASSHADNQPQHF. CDR3 in DNA: TGTGCCAGCTCTCACGCGGACAATCAGCCCCAGCATTTT. The variable domain in full, completed from reference TRBV25-1 and TRBJ1-5, reads EADIYQTPRYLVIGTGKKITLECSQTMGHDKMYWYQQDPGMELHLIHYSYGVNSTEKGDLSSESTVSRIRTEHFPLTLESARPSHTSQYLCASSHADNQPQHFGDGTRLSIL.

This clone has just a few counts. The rearrangement links TRBV29-1 to TRBJ1-1; D unresolved. CDR3 length: 14 residues. Trimming pared 2 bases from V and 2 bases from J, leaving 12 bases between. Germline V gene data show CDR1 as SQVTM and CDR2 as ANQGSEA. In nucleotides, the CDR3 is TGCAGCGTTGAACGCATCCCGGGTAACACTGAAGCTTTCTTT. Protein: CSVERIPGNTEAFF.

As to this clone: Additional DNA sequences in this sample encode the identical CDR3. V gene TRBV5-8 combines with J gene TRBJ1-1; D is ambiguous. V gave up 0 bases and J gave up 0 bases, with 9 bases separating them. CDR3 length: 15 residues. Germline CDR1 is SGHTS and CDR2 is YDEGEE. CDR3 region: CASSLGTVMNTEAFF. As DNA, the CDR3 is TGTGCCAGCAGCTTGGGAACCGTTATGAACACTGAAGCTTTCTTT. Together with reference TRBV5-8 and TRBJ1-1, the CDR3 gives the full variable domain: EAGVTQSPTHLIKTRGQQATLRCSPISGHTSVYWYQQALGLGLQFLLWYDEGEERNRGNFPPRFSGRQFPNYSSELNVNALELEDSALYLCASSLGTVMNTEAFFGQGTRLTVV.

The chain employs TRBV6-5 and TRBJ1-1; D remains ambiguous. V was cut by 5 bases and J by 1 base, with 14 bases left in between. This CDR3 region has 15 residues. From germline, CDR1 is MNHEY and CDR2 SVGAGI. The CDR3 sequence is CASSPAWRGNTEAFF. In nucleotides, the CDR3 is TGTGCCAGCAGTCCGGCCTGGCGGGGGAACACTGAAGCTTTCTTT.

This chain connects TRBV11-2 to TRBJ2-2; TRBD1 is a possible D gene (6 bases). V was shortened by 7 bases and J by 5 bases, with 14 bases between the two germline ends. Germline V gene lookup returns CDR1 SGHAT and CDR2 FQNNGV. The CDR3 has 14 residues. The DNA for the CDR3 is TGTGCCAGCACCTCGGACGGACAGACCGGGGAGCTGTTTTTT. Protein product: CASTSDGQTGELFF.

The chain joins TRBV19 to TRBJ1-5; possible D gene TRBD1, 5 bases. Trimming cost V 5 bases and J 3 bases, with 11 bases left between them. The CDR3 length is 14 residues. Per the germline V gene, CDR1 is LNHDA and CDR2 is SQIVND (reference sequence). Here the CDR3 reads CASSLNRFNQPQHF. The CDR3 coding sequence is TGTGCCAGTAGTCTTAACAGGTTCAATCAGCCCCAGCATTTT.

This rearrangement joins TRBV6-5 to TRBJ2-7; D remains ambiguous. Looked up from germline, CDR1 is MNHEY and CDR2 is SVGAGI. The V end was cut by 7 bases, the J end by 1 base, with 8 bases between. The CDR3 totals 12 residues. CDR3 protein: CASTTPSYEQYF. In DNA, the CDR3 is TGTGCCAGCACCACACCTTCCTACGAGCAGTACTTC.

This chain connects TRBV28 to TRBJ1-4, with a tentative D call TRBD1 (5 bases). The CDR3 covers 14 residues. The germline CDR1 and CDR2 sequences are MDHEN and SYDVKM. V gave up 1 base and J gave up 8 bases, with 11 bases separating them. CDR3 nucleotides: TGTGCCAGCAGTTTATCTCGGGGGTGGGAAAAACTGTTTTTT. It codes for CASSLSRGWEKLFF.

V is TRBV7-9 and J is TRBJ1-5; 7 nucleotides agree with TRBD1. V lost 4 bases to trimming and J lost 8 bases; unmatched junction nucleotides: 2. CDR1 is SEHNR and CDR2 is FQNEAQ in the germline V gene (reference sequence). CDR3 size: 12 residues. CDR3 nucleotides: TGTGCCAGCAGCTCAGGGGGGGAGCCCCAGCATTTT. It yields the protein CASSSGGEPQHF.

The rearrangement joins TRBV13 to TRBJ1-6, with a tentative D call TRBD1 (5 bases). Germline CDR1 reads PRHDT; CDR2 reads FYEKMQ (reference sequence). Trimming removed 5 bases from V and 7 bases from J, with 18 bases in between. The CDR3 is 16 residues long. The CDR3: CASSPSRGAINSPLHF. The CDR3 bases are TGTGCCAGCAGCCCTTCCCGCGGGGCGATAAATTCACCCCTCCACTTT.

This rearrangement joins TRBV9 to TRBJ2-7, with a tentative D call TRBD1 (6 bases). V was clipped by 0 bases and J by 9 bases, with 16 bases between them. The CDR3 is 14 residues long. Germline V gene data show CDR1 as SGDLS and CDR2 as YYNGEE. This CDR3 is CASSVADRQAVQYF. CDR3 bases: TGTGCCAGCAGCGTAGCAGACAGGCAAGCGGTGCAGTACTTC.

This rearrangement joins TRBV6-5 to TRBJ1-2; 8 nucleotides align to TRBD1. The junction had 7 bases not matched to a gene; V was cut back by 5 bases and J by 8 bases. The CDR3 has 13 amino acids. Looked up from germline, CDR1 is MNHEY and CDR2 is SVGAGI. The CDR3 DNA follows: TGTGCCAGCAGTCTCAGGGGGCGCAGAGGCTACACCTTC. Translating it yields CASSLRGRRGYTF.

The V and J genes are TRBV6-5 and TRBJ2-3; D gene ambiguous. This CDR3 spans 14 amino acids. Germline lookup yields CDR1 MNHEY and CDR2 SVGAGI. The V end was cut by 6 bases, the J end by 1 base, with 11 bases between. CDR3 in DNA: TGTGCCAGCAGCCCCCTGGCCCGCACAGATACGCAGTATTTT. It encodes CASSPLARTDTQYF.

This clone was recorded once. The J gene is TRBJ1-5, the V gene TRBV2, with TRBD1 as a possible D gene (5 bases). V lost 0 bases to trimming and J lost 6 bases, with 9 bases between them. CDR1 is SNHLY and CDR2 is FYNNEI in the germline V gene. The CDR3 has 14 residues. The CDR3 DNA follows: TGTGCCAGCAGTGAAGCCAGGGAGGGTCAGCCCCAGCATTTT. Encoded protein: CASSEAREGQPQHF.

The rearrangement uses TRBV27 and TRBJ2-3; TRBD1 matches at 8 bases. The CDR3 sequence is 13 residues long. Germline CDR1 reads MNHEY; CDR2 reads SMNVEV (reference sequence). Trimming at V came to 8 bases and at J to 0 bases, leaving 1 base not matched to a gene. The DNA for the CDR3 is TGTGCCAGCCAGGGGGCAAGCACAGATACGCAGTATTTT. This translates into CASQGASTDTQYF.

As regards this clone: A read error may account for a junction end that differs from germline. V usage is TRBV5-1 and J usage is TRBJ2-4, with D possibly matching TRBD1 (6 bases). CDR1 is SGHRS, CDR2 YFSETQ, per germline. This CDR3 has 14 residues. The CDR3 loop is CASSVPGAKNIQYF. The CDR3, as DNA: TGTGCCAGCAGCGTACCAGGGGCGAAAAACATTCAGTACTTC.

The chain is built from TRBV7-9 and TRBJ1-2; 9 bases are shared with TRBD1. This CDR3 is 15 amino acids long. Per germline, CDR1 SEHNR and CDR2 FQNEAQ (reference sequence). V lost 0 bases to trimming and J lost 8 bases; unmatched junction nucleotides: 7. CDR3 sequence reads: CASSLAGGTGTGYTF. The DNA for the CDR3 is TGTGCCAGCAGCTTAGCAGGCGGGACAGGGACAGGCTACACCTTC. The entire variable domain, with the rest obtained from reference TRBV7-9 and TRBJ1-2, is as follows: DTGVSQNPRHKITKRGQNVTFRCDPISEHNRLYWYRQTLGQGPEFLTYFQNEAQLEKSRLLSDRFSAERPKGSFSTLEIQRTEQGDSAMYLCASSLAGGTGTGYTFGSGTRLTVV.